This T cell receptor (beta chain) was recovered during a study of shared clonotypes between healthy human individuals (dated by TCRdb to about 2020). The study in broad terms: The cohort comprised a couple of women and a few men aged 18 to 49 years. For each donor, CD4 naive and CD4 memory were each given three plates, CD8 naive was given two plates, and CD8 memory was given one plate. The study deeply sequenced blood TCR repertoires of about 5 healthy adults to estimate repertoire size and the extent of clonotype sharing between individuals. Different laboratories and diverse techniques were used to prepare libraries and sequence TCR repertoires, to increase sequencing depth and limit assay-specific biases. Per donor, leukapheresis produced somewhere between about 0.85 and 8.9 billion PBMCs. General conclusions and limits of the study: The genetic and exposure-history diversity represented was limited by the small number of donors. Naive subsets generally had larger estimated clonotype richness than memory subsets did. Sampling was restricted to blood, and TCR repertoires in tissue are likely to differ from TCR repertoires in blood. About 5% of naive CD4, roughly 3.5% of naive CD8, approximately 2.2% of memory CD4, and about 0.4% of memory CD8 clonotypes were shared across several donors. Incomplete sequencing was indicated by rarefaction of sorted-subset datasets, despite the large sequencing depth. Pairwise subsampling indicated that sequencing depth was expected to affect the degree of clonotype sharing among donors. Compared with non-shared clonotypes, the clonotypes found in all four sorted-subset donors had higher generation probabilities.

Of note for this clone: The clone's antigen remains unknown. Base qualities are not recorded, but no much larger clone differs from it by a single base.

CD8 naive samples were obtained by positive selection for CCR7 among CD45RO-negative cells, yielding a CD45RA+CCR7+ population from which TemRA cells were excluded. Healthy HIV-negative adults with no recently reported acute infections or vaccinations were included as donors. Only Caucasian adults living in Nashville, Tennessee, USA were represented among the donors. Blood was collected by leukapheresis, and PBMCs were isolated by Ficoll-Histopaque density gradient centrifugation and then cryopreserved in liquid nitrogen vapor phase. Analytical flow cytometry was used to check the purity and quantity of every magnetically sorted T cell population. Genomic DNA was isolated from each sorted fraction and quantified by UV absorbance on a Nanodrop 2000c. Using the deep immunoSEQ assay, TCR CDR3 regions were amplified from genomic DNA by multiplex PCR. Extracted genomic DNA from each cell subset was spread evenly across all wells of several immunoSEQ 96-well plates, with each plate serving as a replicate. For sorted subsets, approximately 0.2 ug of genomic DNA, equivalent to around 30,000 T cell genomes, went into each replicate PCR. The purified libraries were quantified using a Qubit 3.0 fluorometer, sized with a Bioanalyzer 2100, and then quantified again using the KAPA Library Quantification kit. Each immunoSEQ 96-well plate was sequenced on its own single-read 150-cycle Illumina NextSeq 550 flow cell. Under the source paper's analysis protocol: Because only junctional sequences without quality scores were contained in the immunoSEQ output, filtering matching that applied to full-length reads could not be performed. Sequences were annotated with PyIR, a Python wrapper for IgBLAST v1.9, and V/J genes and CDR3 were assigned using IMGT germline references. Reads were removed for weak V/J assignments (E-value above 1e-6), missing CDR3, stop codons, out-of-frame junctions, or ambiguous translated residues. V3J clonotypes were defined as sequences sharing an identical inferred V gene, J gene, and CDR3 amino acid sequence. The percentage overlap between two repertoires was calculated by dividing the number of shared unique clonotypes by the size of the smaller repertoire. RTK rarefaction, the Chao1 estimator, and Recon v2.1 estimates of unobserved clonotypes were used to assess repertoire richness. Generation probabilities for all TCRbeta clonotypes obtained by the gDNA method from a handful of donors were computed using OLGA. TCRdb obtained this table from immuneACCESS and retained in-frame rearrangements with V and J assigned. These tables miss some clones; where compared with another copy, unresolved V genes account for less than half of the shortfall, and the remainder is unexplained. V and J calls and clone size are given by that table; D and trimming were obtained from the DNA. The sample includes about 2.2 million clones, with roughly 91% observed a single time. The leading ten clones occupy roughly 1.7% of the sample.

The receptor's source is a man younger than 35 in good health. Some clones in this sample may be carry-over from other donors' samples. The specimen was naive CD8+ T cells from PBMCs. The cell subset or site label corresponds to: CD45RA+CCR7+.

The DNA is TGTGCCAGCAGCTCCTCGACAGGGACGAAGGGGAATTACTATGGCTACACCTTC. Its amino acids are CASSSSTGTKGNYYGYTF. The sequence joins TRBV7-9 to TRBJ1-2, and 7 bases in between align with TRBD1. Including cysteine and phenylalanine, the CDR3 has 18 amino acids. Left in the record is the CDR3 DNA by itself, 54 bases read in frame from the first base. The V end gives up 4 bases and the J end 3 bases, leaving 17 bases in the junction not matched to a gene. The germline V gene (reference sequence) supplies CDR1 SEHNR and CDR2 FQNEAQ. Beyond the CDR3, the reference TRBV7-9 and TRBJ1-2 genes provide the residues; the full variable domain reads: DTGVSQNPRHKITKRGQNVTFRCDPISEHNRLYWYRQTLGQGPEFLTYFQNEAQLEKSRLLSDRFSAERPKGSFSTLEIQRTEQGDSAMYLCASSSSTGTKGNYYGYTFGSGTRLTVV.